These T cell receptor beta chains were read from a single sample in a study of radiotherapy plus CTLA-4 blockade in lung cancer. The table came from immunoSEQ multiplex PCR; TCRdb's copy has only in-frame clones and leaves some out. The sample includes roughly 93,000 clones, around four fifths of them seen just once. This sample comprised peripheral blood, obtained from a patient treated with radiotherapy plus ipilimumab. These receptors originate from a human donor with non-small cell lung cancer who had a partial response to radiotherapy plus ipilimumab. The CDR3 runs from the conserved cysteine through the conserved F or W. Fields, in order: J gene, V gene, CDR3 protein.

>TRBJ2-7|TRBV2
CASGQGGDEQYF
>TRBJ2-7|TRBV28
CATDRRKYEQYF
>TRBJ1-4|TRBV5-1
CASSIRQGANEKLFF
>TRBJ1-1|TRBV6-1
CASSNRQGVNTEAFF
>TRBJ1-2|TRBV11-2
CASSPGQGVEYGYTF
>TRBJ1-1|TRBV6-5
CASSSDTPNTEAFF
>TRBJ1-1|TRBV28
CASRHGPLRTEAFF
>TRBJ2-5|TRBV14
CASSPRRGSQETQYF
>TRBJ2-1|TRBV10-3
CAISGRGSSYNEQFF
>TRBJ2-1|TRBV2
CASSESGSPYNEQFF
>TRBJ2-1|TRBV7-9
CASSPPAAPTNNEQFF
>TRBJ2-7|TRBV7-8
CASSLAGRGRGSDEQYF
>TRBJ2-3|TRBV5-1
CASSRDRDTDTQYF
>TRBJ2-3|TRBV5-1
CASSEGTSGSLADTQYF
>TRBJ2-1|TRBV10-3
CAISESGLAGFAFF
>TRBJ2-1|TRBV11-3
CASSDGLAGYRQFF
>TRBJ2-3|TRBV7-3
CASSLSRESTDTQYF
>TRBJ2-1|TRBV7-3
CASSPFTSGSRNEQFF
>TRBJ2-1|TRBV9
CASSGTSGGHEQFF
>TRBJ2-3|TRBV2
CATTGGEEDTQYF
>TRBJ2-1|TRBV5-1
CASSLRLAGNNEQFF
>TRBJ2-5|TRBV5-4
CASSLTGGETQYF
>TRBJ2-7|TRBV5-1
CASSQDRGSYEQYF
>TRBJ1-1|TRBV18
CASSQSTGNTEAFF
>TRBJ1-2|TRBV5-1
CASSGRGPAYGYTF
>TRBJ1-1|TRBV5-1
CASSLSGTGNTEAFF
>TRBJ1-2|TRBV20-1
CSANRVGGYTF
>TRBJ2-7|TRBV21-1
CASSKEGRTREKEQYF
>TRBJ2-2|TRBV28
CASASSGRGNTGELFF
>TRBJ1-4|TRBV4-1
CASSQDRGRVREKLFF
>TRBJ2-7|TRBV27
CASSIQGENSYEQYF
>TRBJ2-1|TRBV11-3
CASSPGGLRGNEQFF
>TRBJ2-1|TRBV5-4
CASTDGGGQGEQFF
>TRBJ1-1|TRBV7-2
CASSPVTGAEAFF
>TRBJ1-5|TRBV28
CASSSDRDSNQPQHF